This T cell receptor (beta chain) was documented in a study of cytomegalovirus exposure and HLA in healthy donors. Broader study findings: At a 0.05 false discovery rate, a later analysis found approximately 15,000 TCR beta sequences to be associated with HLA alleles. V- and J-gene trimming of TCR beta was linked (in a later analysis) to a missense DCLRE1C variant. Accurate prediction of most subjects' HLA-A and HLA-B alleles from TCR beta sequences was reported.

Germline V gives CDR1 LGHNA, CDR2 YNFKEQ. The V gene lost 1 base and the J gene lost 0 bases, with 3 bases spanning the gap. This CDR3 region has 13 residues. This clone was detected a few times. Antigen: not known. In the PCR, 60 Vbeta and 13 Jbeta primers were used. Generated by immunoSEQ multiplex PCR, the TCRdb table keeps only in-frame clones and is missing some. Of 130,000 or so clones in the sample, more than 60% were seen once. Healthy bone marrow donors made up the donor group. Sequenced material: PBMCs. The TCR comes from a woman aged 45-59 years in good health and CMV-seropositive. The chain couples TRBV4-2 to TRBJ1-2; D ambiguous. In nucleotides, the CDR3 is TGTGCCAGCAGCCAAGCAGCTAACTATGGCTACACCTTC. Translating it yields CASSQAANYGYTF.